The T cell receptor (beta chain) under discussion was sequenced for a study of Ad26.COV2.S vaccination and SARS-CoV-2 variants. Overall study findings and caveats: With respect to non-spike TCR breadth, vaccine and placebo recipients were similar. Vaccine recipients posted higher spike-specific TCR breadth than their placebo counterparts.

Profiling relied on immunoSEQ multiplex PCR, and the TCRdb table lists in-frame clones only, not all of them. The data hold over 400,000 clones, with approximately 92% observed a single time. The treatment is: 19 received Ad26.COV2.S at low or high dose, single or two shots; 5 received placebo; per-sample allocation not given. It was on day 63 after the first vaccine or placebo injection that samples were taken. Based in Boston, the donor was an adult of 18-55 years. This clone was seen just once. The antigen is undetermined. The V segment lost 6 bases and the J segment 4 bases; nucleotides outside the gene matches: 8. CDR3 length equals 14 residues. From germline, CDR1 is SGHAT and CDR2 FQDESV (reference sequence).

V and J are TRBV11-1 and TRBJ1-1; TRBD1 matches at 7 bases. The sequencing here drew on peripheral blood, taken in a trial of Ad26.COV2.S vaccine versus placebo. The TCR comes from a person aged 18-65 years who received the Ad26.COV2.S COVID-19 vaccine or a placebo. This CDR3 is CASSVRGAGTEAFF. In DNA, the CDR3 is TGTGCCAGCAGTGTCAGGGGGGCGGGCACTGAAGCTTTCTTT.